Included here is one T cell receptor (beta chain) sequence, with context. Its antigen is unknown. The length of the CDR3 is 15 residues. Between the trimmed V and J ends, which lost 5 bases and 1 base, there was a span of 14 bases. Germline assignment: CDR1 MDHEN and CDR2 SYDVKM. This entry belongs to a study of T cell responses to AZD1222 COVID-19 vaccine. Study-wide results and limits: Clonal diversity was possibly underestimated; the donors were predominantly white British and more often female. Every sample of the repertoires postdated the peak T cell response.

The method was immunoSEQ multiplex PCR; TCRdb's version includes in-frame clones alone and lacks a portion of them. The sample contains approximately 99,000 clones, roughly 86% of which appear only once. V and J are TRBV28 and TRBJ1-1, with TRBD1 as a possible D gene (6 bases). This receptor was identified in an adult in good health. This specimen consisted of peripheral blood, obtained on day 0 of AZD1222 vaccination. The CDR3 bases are TGTGCCAGCAGTGGCCCAGGGGAGGGGAACACTGAAGCTTTCTTT. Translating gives CASSGPGEGNTEAFF.